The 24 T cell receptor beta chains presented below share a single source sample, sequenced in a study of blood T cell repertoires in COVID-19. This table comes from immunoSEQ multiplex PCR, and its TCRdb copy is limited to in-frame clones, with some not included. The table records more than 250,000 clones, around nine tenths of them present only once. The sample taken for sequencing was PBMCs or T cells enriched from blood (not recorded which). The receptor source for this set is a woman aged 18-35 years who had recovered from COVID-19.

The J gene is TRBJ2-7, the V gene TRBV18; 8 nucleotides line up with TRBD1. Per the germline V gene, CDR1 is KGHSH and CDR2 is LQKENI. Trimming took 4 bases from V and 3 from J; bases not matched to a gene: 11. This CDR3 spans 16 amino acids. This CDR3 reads CASSQTRTGIVYEQYF. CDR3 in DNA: TGTGCCAGCTCACAAACTAGGACAGGGATCGTCTACGAGCAGTACTTC. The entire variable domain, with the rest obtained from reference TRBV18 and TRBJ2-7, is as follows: NAGVMQNPRHLVRRRGQEARLRCSPMKGHSHVYWYRQLPEEGLKFMVYLQKENIIDESGMPKERFSAEFPKEGPSILRIQQVVRGDSAAYFCASSQTRTGIVYEQYFGPGTRLTVT.

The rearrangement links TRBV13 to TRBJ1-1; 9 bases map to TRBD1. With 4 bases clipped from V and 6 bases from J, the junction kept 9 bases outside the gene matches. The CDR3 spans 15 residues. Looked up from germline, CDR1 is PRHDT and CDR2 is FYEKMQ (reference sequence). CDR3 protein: CASSSSGTGRSEAFF. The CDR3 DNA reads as TGTGCCAGCAGCTCCTCCGGGACAGGGCGGTCTGAAGCTTTCTTT.

CDR3 region: CASSQDGGWAEAFF. CDR3 coding DNA: TGCGCCAGCAGCCAAGATGGGGGGTGGGCTGAAGCTTTCTTT. J is TRBJ1-1 and V is TRBV4-3; D might be TRBD1 (5 bases). Germline assignment: CDR1 LGHNA and CDR2 YSLEER. Trimming shortened V by 0 bases and J by 6 bases, and 11 bases separated the two germline ends. CDR3 length equals 14 residues.

CDR3: CASSLRTGRNLNTGELFF. The CDR3 nucleotides read TGTGCCAGCAGCTTAAGGACAGGGAGGAATCTGAACACCGGGGAGCTGTTTTTT. The chain recombines TRBV7-3 with TRBJ2-2; 8 bases align to TRBD1. CDR3 length equals 18 residues. Trimming took 1 base from V and 1 from J; bases not matched to a gene: 8. CDR1 is SGHTA and CDR2 is FQGTGA in the germline V gene.

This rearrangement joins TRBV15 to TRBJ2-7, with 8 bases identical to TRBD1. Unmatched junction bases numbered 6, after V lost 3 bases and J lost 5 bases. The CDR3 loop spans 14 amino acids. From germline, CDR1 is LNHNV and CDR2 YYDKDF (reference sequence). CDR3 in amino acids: CATSSKTGVDEQYF. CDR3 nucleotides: TGTGCCACCAGCAGCAAGACAGGGGTCGACGAGCAGTACTTC. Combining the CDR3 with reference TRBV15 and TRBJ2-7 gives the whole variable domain DAMVIQNPRYQVTQFGKPVTLSCSQTLNHNVMYWYQQKSSQAPKLLFHYYDKDFNNEADTPDNFQSRRPNTSFCFLDIRSPGLGDTAMYLCATSSKTGVDEQYFGPGTRLTVT.

The CDR3 region is CASSLVTEAFF. CDR3 nucleotides: TGTGCCAGCTCACTTGTAACTGAAGCTTTCTTT. The chain links TRBV7-9 to TRBJ1-1; D remains ambiguous. The CDR3 runs to 11 residues. V lost 8 bases and J lost 5, with 9 bases in between. CDR1 SEHNR and CDR2 FQNEAQ come from the germline V gene (reference sequence).

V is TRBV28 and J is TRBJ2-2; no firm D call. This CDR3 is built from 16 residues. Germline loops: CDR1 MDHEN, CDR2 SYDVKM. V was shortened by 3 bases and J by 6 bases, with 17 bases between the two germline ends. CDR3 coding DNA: TGTGCCAGCAGTTTCTCTAGTAGAATGTTCTCCGGGGAGCTGTTTTTT. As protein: CASSFSSRMFSGELFF.

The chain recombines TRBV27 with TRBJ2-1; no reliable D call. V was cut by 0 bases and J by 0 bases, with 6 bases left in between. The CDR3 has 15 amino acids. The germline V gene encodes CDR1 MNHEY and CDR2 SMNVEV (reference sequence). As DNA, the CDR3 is TGTGCCAGCAGTTTATCTTCCGGCTCCTACAATGAGCAGTTCTTC. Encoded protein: CASSLSSGSYNEQFF.

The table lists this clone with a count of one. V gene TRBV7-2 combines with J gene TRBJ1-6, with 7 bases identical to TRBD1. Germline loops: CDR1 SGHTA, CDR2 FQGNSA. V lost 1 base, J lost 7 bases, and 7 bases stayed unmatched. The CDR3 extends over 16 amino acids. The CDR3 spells CASSLEGAAGNSPLHF. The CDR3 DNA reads TGTGCCAGCAGCTTAGAGGGGGCTGCGGGGAATTCACCCCTCCACTTT.

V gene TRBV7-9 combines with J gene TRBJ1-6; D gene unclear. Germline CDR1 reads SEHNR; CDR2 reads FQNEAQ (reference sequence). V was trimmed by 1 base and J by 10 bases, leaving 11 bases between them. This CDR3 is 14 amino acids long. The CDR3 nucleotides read TGTGCCAGCAGCTTAGTTGGGGAGGGCTCACCCCTCCACTTT. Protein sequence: CASSLVGEGSPLHF.

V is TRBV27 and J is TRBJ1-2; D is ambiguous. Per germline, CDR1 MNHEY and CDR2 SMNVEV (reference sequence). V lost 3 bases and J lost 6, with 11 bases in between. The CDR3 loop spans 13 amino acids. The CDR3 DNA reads TGTGCCAGCAGTTTGGGGAGTTCGGATGGCTACACCTTC. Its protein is CASSLGSSDGYTF.

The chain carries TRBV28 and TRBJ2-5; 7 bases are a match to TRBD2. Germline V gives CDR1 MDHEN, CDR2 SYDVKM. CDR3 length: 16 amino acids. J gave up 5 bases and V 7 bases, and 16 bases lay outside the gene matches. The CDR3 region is CASTFDQRDPGETQYF. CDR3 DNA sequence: TGTGCCAGCACCTTTGACCAGCGGGACCCGGGGGAGACCCAGTACTTC.

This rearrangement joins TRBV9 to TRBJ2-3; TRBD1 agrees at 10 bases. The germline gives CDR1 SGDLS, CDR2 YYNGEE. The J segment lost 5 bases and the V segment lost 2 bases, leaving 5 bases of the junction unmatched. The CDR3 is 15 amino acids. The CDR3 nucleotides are TGTGCCAGCAGCGTGGGACAGGGGTTTAAAGATACGCAGTATTTT. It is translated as CASSVGQGFKDTQYF.

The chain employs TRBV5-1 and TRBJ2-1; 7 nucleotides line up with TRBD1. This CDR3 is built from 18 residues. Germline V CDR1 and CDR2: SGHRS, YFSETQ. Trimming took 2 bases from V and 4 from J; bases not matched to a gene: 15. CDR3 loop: CASSFPGPDRTTYNEQFF. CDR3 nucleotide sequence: TGCGCCAGCAGCTTCCCCGGGCCGGACAGGACAACATACAATGAGCAGTTCTTC. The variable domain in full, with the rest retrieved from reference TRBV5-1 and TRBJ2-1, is KAGVTQTPRYLIKTRGQQVTLSCSPISGHRSVSWYQQTPGQGLQFLFEYFSETQRNKGNFPGRFSGRQFSNSRSEMNVSTLELGDSALYLCASSFPGPDRTTYNEQFFGPGTRLTVL.

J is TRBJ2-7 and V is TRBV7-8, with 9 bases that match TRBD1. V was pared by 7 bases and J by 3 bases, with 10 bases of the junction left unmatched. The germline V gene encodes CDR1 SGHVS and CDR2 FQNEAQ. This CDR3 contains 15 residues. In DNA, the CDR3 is TGTGCCAGCATTTCGTCCGGGACAGGGAACTACGAGCAGTACTTC. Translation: CASISSGTGNYEQYF.

CDR3 amino acids: CRSKQGERGYQETQYF. DNA for the CDR3: TGTCGTAGTAAGCAGGGGGAAAGGGGGTACCAAGAGACCCAGTACTTC. This rearrangement joins TRBV6-4 to TRBJ2-5, with TRBD1 matching 7 bases. The CDR3 covers 16 residues. In germline, CDR1 is MRHNA, CDR2 SNTAGT.

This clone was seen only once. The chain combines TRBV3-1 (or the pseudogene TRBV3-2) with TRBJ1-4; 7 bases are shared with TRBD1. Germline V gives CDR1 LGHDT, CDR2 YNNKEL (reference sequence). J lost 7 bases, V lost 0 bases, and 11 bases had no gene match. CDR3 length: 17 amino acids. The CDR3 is CASSQDLPGQSLEKLFF. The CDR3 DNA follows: TGTGCCAGCAGCCAAGACCTACCGGGACAGTCTCTTGAAAAACTGTTTTTT.

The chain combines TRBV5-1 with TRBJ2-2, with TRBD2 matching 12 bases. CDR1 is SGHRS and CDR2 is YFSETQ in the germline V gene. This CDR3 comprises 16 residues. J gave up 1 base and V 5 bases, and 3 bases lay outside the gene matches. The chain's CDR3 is CASSRTSGVNTGELFF. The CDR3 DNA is TGCGCCAGCAGTAGGACTAGCGGGGTGAACACCGGGGAGCTGTTTTTT.

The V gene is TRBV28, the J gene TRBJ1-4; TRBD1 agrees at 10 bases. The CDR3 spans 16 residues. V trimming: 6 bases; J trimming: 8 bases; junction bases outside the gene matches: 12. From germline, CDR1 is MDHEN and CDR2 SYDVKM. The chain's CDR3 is CASRVTGTGDGEKLFF. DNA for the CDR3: TGTGCCAGCAGGGTAACCGGGACAGGGGATGGAGAAAAACTGTTTTTT.

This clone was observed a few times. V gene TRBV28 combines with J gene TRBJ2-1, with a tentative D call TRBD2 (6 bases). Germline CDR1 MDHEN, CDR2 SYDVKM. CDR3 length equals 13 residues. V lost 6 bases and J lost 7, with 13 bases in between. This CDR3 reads CASRLPGSNEQFF. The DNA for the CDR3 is TGTGCCAGCAGGTTACCCGGGAGTAATGAGCAGTTCTTC.

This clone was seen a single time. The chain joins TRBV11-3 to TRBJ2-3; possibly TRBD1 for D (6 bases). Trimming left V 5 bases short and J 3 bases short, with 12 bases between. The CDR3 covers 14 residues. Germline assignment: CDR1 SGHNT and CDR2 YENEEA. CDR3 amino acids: CASSPRTETDTQYF. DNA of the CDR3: TGTGCCAGCAGCCCCAGGACAGAAACAGATACGCAGTATTTT.

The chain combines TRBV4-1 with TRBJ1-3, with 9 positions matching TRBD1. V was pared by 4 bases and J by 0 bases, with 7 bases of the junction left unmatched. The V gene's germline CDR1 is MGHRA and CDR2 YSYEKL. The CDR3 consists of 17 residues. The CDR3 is CASSPTGQGYSGNTIYF. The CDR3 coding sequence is TGCGCCAGCAGCCCAACGGGACAGGGTTACTCTGGAAACACCATATATTTT.

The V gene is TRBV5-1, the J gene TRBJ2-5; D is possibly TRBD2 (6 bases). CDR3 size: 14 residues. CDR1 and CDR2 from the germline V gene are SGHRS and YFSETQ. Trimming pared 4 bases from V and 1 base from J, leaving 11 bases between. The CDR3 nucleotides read TGCGCCAGCAGCCCAGGACTACGCCAAGAGACCCAGTACTTC. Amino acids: CASSPGLRQETQYF.

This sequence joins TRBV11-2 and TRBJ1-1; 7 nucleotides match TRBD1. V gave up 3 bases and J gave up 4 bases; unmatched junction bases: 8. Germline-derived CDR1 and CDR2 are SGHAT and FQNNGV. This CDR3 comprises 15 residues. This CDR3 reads CASSFRGTEGTEAFF. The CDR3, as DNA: TGTGCCAGCAGCTTCCGCGGGACAGAGGGCACTGAAGCTTTCTTT.